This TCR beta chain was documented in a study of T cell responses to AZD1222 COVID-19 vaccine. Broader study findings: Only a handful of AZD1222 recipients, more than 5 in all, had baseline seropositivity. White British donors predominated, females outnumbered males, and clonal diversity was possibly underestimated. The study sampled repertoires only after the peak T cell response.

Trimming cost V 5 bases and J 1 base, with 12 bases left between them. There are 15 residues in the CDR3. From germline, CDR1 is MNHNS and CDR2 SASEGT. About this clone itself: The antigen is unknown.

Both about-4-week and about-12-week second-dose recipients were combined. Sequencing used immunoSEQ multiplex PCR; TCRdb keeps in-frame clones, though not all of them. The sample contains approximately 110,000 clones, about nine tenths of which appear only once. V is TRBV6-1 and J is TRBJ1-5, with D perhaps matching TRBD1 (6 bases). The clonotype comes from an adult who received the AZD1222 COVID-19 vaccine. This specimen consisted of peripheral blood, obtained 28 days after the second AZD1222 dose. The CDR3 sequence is CASSSGAVSNQPQHF. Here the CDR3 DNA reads TGTGCCAGCAGTTCAGGGGCCGTGAGCAATCAGCCCCAGCATTTT.